The 3 T cell receptor beta chains in this list originate from one sample, sequenced in a study of early T cells in non-severe SARS-CoV-2 infection. TCRdb passed the 5' RACE reads through MiXCR, listing each CDR3 protein once. The data contain tens of thousands of distinct CDR3 sequences, around 10% of them singletons. This material consisted of whole blood, taken at baseline. Receptors originate from an adult who was a healthcare worker with PCR-confirmed SARS-CoV-2 infection or an uninfected control (not recorded which).

The table lists this clonotype with a few counts. The chain recombines TRBV11-1 with TRBJ2-5; 7 bases are shared with TRBD1. CDR1 and CDR2 (germline): SGHAT, FQDESV (reference sequence). The length of the CDR3 is 16 residues. With V trimmed by 5 bases and J by 4 bases, 13 bases remained unmatched. The CDR3 here is CASSLRRQGSGETQYF. The CDR3 DNA is TGTGCCAGCAGCCTACGAAGACAGGGAAGCGGAGAGACCCAGTACTTC.

This clonotype was found a few times. The chain uses TRBV4-1 and TRBJ1-6; 7 positions agree with TRBD1. The CDR3 is 15 residues long. Germline lookup yields CDR1 MGHRA and CDR2 YSYEKL. Losses at the gene ends were 1 base for V and 6 bases for J; bases not matched to a gene: 3. The CDR3 sequence is CASSQARGLNSPLHF. CDR3 nucleotides: TGCGCCAGCAGCCAAGCTAGGGGGCTTAATTCACCCCTCCACTTT.

In its sample, this clonotype was seen many times. V usage is TRBV11-3 and J usage is TRBJ1-1; D call uncertain. The V gene's germline CDR1 is SGHNT and CDR2 YENEEA. The CDR3 is 13 residues long. Trimming removed 1 base from V and 1 base from J, with 4 bases in between. Here the CDR3 reads CASSLVENTEAFF. The CDR3 bases are TGTGCCAGCAGCTTAGTGGAGAACACTGAAGCTTTCTTT.